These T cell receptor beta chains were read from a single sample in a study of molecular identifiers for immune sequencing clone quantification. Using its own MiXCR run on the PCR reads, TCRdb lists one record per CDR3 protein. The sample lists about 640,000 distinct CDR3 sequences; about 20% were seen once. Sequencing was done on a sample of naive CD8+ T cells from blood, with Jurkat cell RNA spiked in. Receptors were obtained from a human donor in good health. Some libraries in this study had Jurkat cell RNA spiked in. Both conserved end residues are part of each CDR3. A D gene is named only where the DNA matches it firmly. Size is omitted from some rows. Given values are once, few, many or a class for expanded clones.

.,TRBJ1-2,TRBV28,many,TGTGCCAGCAGGGCCCCGGAGGAGTGGGGAGCTTATGGCTACACCTTC,CASRAPEEWGAYGYTF
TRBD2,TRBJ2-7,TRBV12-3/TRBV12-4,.,TGTGCCAGCAGTTTTGGCCCGACTAGCACCGACTACGAGCAGTACTTC,CASSFGPTSTDYEQYF
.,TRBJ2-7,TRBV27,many,TGTGCCAGCAGTTTATTAGTGGGCTACGAGCAGTACTTC,CASSLLVGYEQYF
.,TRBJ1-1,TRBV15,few,TGTGCCACCAGCAGAGATGGACAGATCACTGAAGCTTTCTTT,CATSRDGQITEAFF
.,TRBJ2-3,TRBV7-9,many,TGTGCCAGCAGTTGGACCGGGGTTGGGGCAGATACGCAGTATTTT,CASSWTGVGADTQYF
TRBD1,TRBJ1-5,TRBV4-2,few,TGTGCCAGCAGCCAAGTGGCCGGGACAGGGAGCAATCAGCCCCAGCATTTT,CASSQVAGTGSNQPQHF
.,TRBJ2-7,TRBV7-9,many,TGTGCCAGCAGCCTGACTGACCCCTACGAGCAGTACTTC,CASSLTDPYEQYF
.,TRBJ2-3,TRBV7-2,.,TGTGCCAGCAGCTCGTGGGCCAGCACAGATACGCAGTATTTT,CASSSWASTDTQYF
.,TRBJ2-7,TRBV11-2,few,TGTGCCAGCAGCTTAGATGGTGGGGACTACGAGCAGTACTTC,CASSLDGGDYEQYF
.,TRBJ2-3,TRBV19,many,TGTGCCAGTAGTGTCGGGACTTATCAATCGCGTAACACAGATACGCAGTATTTT,CASSVGTYQSRNTDTQYF
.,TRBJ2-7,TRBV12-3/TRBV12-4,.,TGTGCCAGCAGTCCGACTAGTTCTCTCGAGCAGTACTTC,CASSPTSSLEQYF
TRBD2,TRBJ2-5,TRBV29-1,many,TGCAGCGTTGAAGATTCATGGACTAGCGGGGCGGACCAAGAGACCCAGTACTTC,CSVEDSWTSGADQETQYF
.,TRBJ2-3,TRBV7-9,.,TGTGCCAGCGCCGTACAGGGTTTGTCAGATACGCAGTATTTT,CASAVQGLSDTQYF
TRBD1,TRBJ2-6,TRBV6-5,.,TGTGCCAGCTCGGGACAGGGGGCTGGGGCCAACGTCCTGACTTTC,CASSGQGAGANVLTF
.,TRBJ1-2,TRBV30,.,TGTGCCTGGGAGGGGGGGACCTTCGGCTACACCTTC,CAWEGGTFGYTF
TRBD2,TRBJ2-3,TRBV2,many,TGTGCCAGGACCGGGACTAGCGGCACAGATACGCAGTATTTT,CARTGTSGTDTQYF
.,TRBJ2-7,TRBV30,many,TGTGCCTGGAAGAAGACAGTCGACTACGAGCAGTACTTC,CAWKKTVDYEQYF
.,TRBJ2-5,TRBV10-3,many,TGTGCCATCAGTGTTGGTGGGGCCGAGACCCAGTACTTC,CAISVGGAETQYF
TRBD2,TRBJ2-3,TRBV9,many,TGTGCCAGCAGCGAATGGACTAGCGGAGATACGCAGTATTTT,CASSEWTSGDTQYF
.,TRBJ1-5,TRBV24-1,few,TGTGCCACCAGTGATAGGGGGACTAATCAGCCCCAGCATTTT,CATSDRGTNQPQHF
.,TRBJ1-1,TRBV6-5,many,TGTGCCAGCAGTTACTCCGTTCAAGATAACACTGAAGCTTTCTTT,CASSYSVQDNTEAFF
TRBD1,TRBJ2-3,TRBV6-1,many,TGTGCCAGCAGTACCCACCGGGACAGAAGCACAGATACGCAGTATTTT,CASSTHRDRSTDTQYF